The 20 T cell receptor beta chains below all came from one sample that was sequenced in a study of neurological immune-mediated disorders. Using its own MiXCR run on the 5' RACE reads, TCRdb lists one record per CDR3 protein. This table holds about 57,000 distinct CDR3 sequences, about 13% found once. The sequencing sample was made of PBMCs. These receptors were collected from a woman in her sixties with HTLV-1-associated myelopathy (HAM/TSP).

This clonotype was counted at least ten times. The CDR3 loop reads CSARDLRTSPGELFF. The CDR3, as DNA: TGCAGTGCTAGAGACCTTAGGACTAGCCCCGGGGAGCTGTTTTTT. The chain employs TRBV20-1 and TRBJ2-2; the match to TRBD2 covers 8 bases. J gave up 6 bases and V 0 bases, and 6 bases lay outside the gene matches. The germline gives CDR1 DFQATT, CDR2 SNEGSKA (reference sequence). CDR3 length equals 15 residues.

This clonotype was seen ten or more times. The V call is TRBV5-1, the J call TRBJ1-4; D is unclear. The V gene lost 1 base and the J gene lost 0 bases, with 10 bases spanning the gap. This CDR3 contains 16 residues. CDR1 SGHRS and CDR2 YFSETQ come from the germline V gene. In nucleotides, the CDR3 is TGCGCCAGCAGCTTGCTGGCAGGCACAACTAATGAAAAACTGTTTTTT. As protein: CASSLLAGTTNEKLFF. Full variable domain (outside the CDR3, taken from reference TRBV5-1 and TRBJ1-4): KAGVTQTPRYLIKTRGQQVTLSCSPISGHRSVSWYQQTPGQGLQFLFEYFSETQRNKGNFPGRFSGRQFSNSRSEMNVSTLELGDSALYLCASSLLAGTTNEKLFFGSGTQLSVL.

In this sample, this clonotype turned up many times. The CDR3 reads CASSDGSADTQYF. The CDR3 DNA reads TGTGCCAGCAGTGATGGCTCGGCAGATACGCAGTATTTT. V is TRBV6-1 and J is TRBJ2-3; D call uncertain. Germline CDR1 is MNHNS and CDR2 is SASEGT. This CDR3 spans 13 amino acids. V was cut by 3 bases and J by 4 bases, with 8 bases left in between.

This chain's CDR3 is CASSYLENSYNEQFF. DNA of the CDR3: TGTGCCAGCAGTTACCTTGAGAACTCCTACAATGAGCAGTTCTTC. The chain carries TRBV6-2 or TRBV6-3 and TRBJ2-1; D is ambiguous. Germline-derived CDR1 and CDR2 are MNHEY and SVGEGT. The CDR3 contains 15 residues. V was clipped by 2 bases and J by 0 bases, with 8 bases between them.

This clonotype has ten or more counts. The CDR3 region has the DNA TGCGCCAGCAGCTTGGGCGCGGGAGGGTCCTACAATGAGCAGTTCTTC. Protein: CASSLGAGGSYNEQFF. The chain recombines TRBV5-1 with TRBJ2-1; 9 bases map to TRBD2. This CDR3 is built from 16 residues. The ends lost 0 bases at V and 1 base at J; junction bases unmatched: 2. The V gene's germline CDR1 is SGHRS and CDR2 YFSETQ.

This clonotype was picked up many times. The rearrangement uses TRBV4-1 and TRBJ1-2; TRBD1 is a possible D gene (6 bases). This CDR3 spans 17 amino acids. Germline V gives CDR1 MGHRA, CDR2 YSYEKL. V lost 0 bases and J 4 bases, leaving 18 bases between the germline ends. The chain's CDR3 is CASSQDRQQGNSYGYTF. CDR3 in DNA: TGCGCCAGCAGCCAAGATCGGCAACAGGGCAACAGCTATGGCTACACCTTC.

On this clonotype itself: This sequence may be a read error, since a much larger clone differs from it by one base. The chain has TRBV6-6 and TRBJ2-1; unclear D gene. Per the germline V gene, CDR1 is MNHNY and CDR2 is SVGAGI (reference sequence). Between the trimmed V and J ends, which lost 6 bases and 10 bases, there was a span of 13 bases. The CDR3 has 12 residues. CDR3 coding DNA: TGTGCCAGCAGCCCCCGGTGGAACGAGCAGTTCTTC. This encodes CASSPRWNEQFF.

This clonotype appeared many times. The chain carries TRBV5-5 and TRBJ2-1, with 9 bases matching TRBD1. Germline lookup yields CDR1 SGHKS and CDR2 YYEKEE (reference sequence). The CDR3 sequence is 17 residues long. J was trimmed by 6 bases and V by 4 bases; bases with no gene match: 14. CDR3: CASSLYQTGGLFNEQFF. The CDR3 region has the DNA TGTGCCAGCAGCCTATATCAAACAGGGGGCTTATTCAATGAGCAGTTCTTC.

This clonotype was detected many times. The J gene is TRBJ2-3, the V gene TRBV20-1; 8 nucleotides align to TRBD1. Germline V lookup: CDR1 DFQATT, CDR2 SNEGSKA (reference sequence). CDR3 length: 14 amino acids. Trimming took 1 base from V and 4 from J; bases not matched to a gene: 4. CDR3 sequence (DNA): TGCAGTGCTAGAGGGACAGGGCGGGCAGATACGCAGTATTTT. It specifies CSARGTGRADTQYF.

This clonotype was counted ten times or more. V usage is TRBV20-1 and J usage is TRBJ2-5; a possible D gene is TRBD1 (6 bases). Trimming cost V 4 bases and J 2 bases, with 14 bases left between them. The germline V gene encodes CDR1 DFQATT and CDR2 SNEGSKA (reference sequence). CDR3 length: 14 residues. CDR3 in amino acids: CSANSWTEQETQYF. CDR3 in DNA: TGCAGTGCTAACTCTTGGACAGAACAAGAGACCCAGTACTTC.

This clonotype was found many times. This rearrangement joins TRBV5-1 to TRBJ2-1; 7 bases map to TRBD2. Germline CDR1 is SGHRS and CDR2 is YFSETQ. There are 14 residues in the CDR3. V trimming: 1 base; J trimming: 10 bases; junction bases outside the gene matches: 8. CDR3 in amino acids: CASSLKRVREEQFF. The DNA of the CDR3 is TGCGCCAGCAGCTTGAAGCGGGTGCGGGAGGAGCAGTTCTTC.

There are many counts of this clonotype. The chain links TRBV5-5 to TRBJ2-7, with D perhaps matching TRBD2 (6 bases). The CDR3 length is 15 residues. Germline loops: CDR1 SGHKS, CDR2 YYEKEE (reference sequence). Trimming cost V 6 bases and J 5 bases, with 21 bases left between them. CDR3 sequence: CASNSYPAGWDEQYF. The CDR3 coding sequence is TGTGCCAGCAACTCTTACCCGGCGGGGTGGGACGAGCAGTACTTC. The full variable domain, completed using reference TRBV5-5 and TRBJ2-7, is DAGVTQSPTHLIKTRGQQVTLRCSPISGHKSVSWYQQVLGQGPQFIFQYYEKEERGRGNFPDRFSARQFPNYSSELNVNALLLGDSALYLCASNSYPAGWDEQYFGPGTRLTVT.

In this sample, this clonotype turned up many times. The chain is built from TRBV14 and TRBJ2-7; 12 bases line up with TRBD2. The CDR3 spans 14 residues. Per the germline V gene, CDR1 is SGHDN and CDR2 is FVKESK. J gave up 6 bases and V 4 bases, and 4 bases lay outside the gene matches. CDR3 coding DNA: TGTGCCAGCAGCCTGACTAGCGGGAGTCGCGAGCAGTACTTC. Its translation: CASSLTSGSREQYF.

This clonotype was counted ten times or more. The CDR3, as DNA: TGCAGTGCTAGGCCTAGCGGGAGTATCGGGGAGCTGTTTTTT. Protein: CSARPSGSIGELFF. The rearrangement uses TRBV20-1 and TRBJ2-2; 10 bases match TRBD2. Trimming took 3 bases from V and 7 from J; bases not matched to a gene: 5. Germline CDR1 DFQATT, CDR2 SNEGSKA (reference sequence). The CDR3 covers 14 residues.

This clonotype was detected only a few times. V gene TRBV5-1 combines with J gene TRBJ1-2, with a tentative D call TRBD1 (6 bases). Germline V gene sequence: CDR1 SGHRS, CDR2 YFSETQ. The germline V and J ends were trimmed by 5 bases and 3 bases, with 23 bases remaining between them. The CDR3 sequence is 17 residues long. CDR3 loop: CASRQRDKVDLDYGYTF. The CDR3 DNA follows: TGCGCCAGCAGACAGCGGGACAAAGTGGATTTGGACTATGGCTACACCTTC.

This clonotype was found many times. This chain connects TRBV15 to TRBJ2-5; TRBD1 is a possible D gene (5 bases). There are 14 residues in the CDR3. V lost 5 bases and J lost 7, with 17 bases in between. Germline V gene data show CDR1 as LNHNV and CDR2 as YYDKDF (reference sequence). The DNA of the CDR3 is TGTGCCACCAGCGGCGAGACAGCACAGAGGACCCAGTACTTC. Protein sequence: CATSGETAQRTQYF.

This clonotype was detected ten times or more. The V gene is TRBV10-3, the J gene TRBJ1-6; 9 bases fit TRBD1. CDR3 length: 15 residues. The trim removed 4 bases at V and 8 bases at J, leaving 6 bases unmatched. Germline V CDR1 and CDR2: ENHRY, SYGVKD. The CDR3 DNA reads TGTGCCATCAGTGCTGGGGACAGGGAGGATTCACCCCTCCACTTT. It codes for CAISAGDREDSPLHF.

This clonotype was recorded at least ten times. The V gene is TRBV12-3 or TRBV12-4, the J gene TRBJ2-7; no clear D gene. CDR3 length: 12 amino acids. V was cut by 5 bases and J by 4 bases, with 9 bases left in between. The CDR3: CASSPAMYEQYF. The CDR3 bases are TGTGCCAGCAGTCCCGCAATGTACGAGCAGTACTTC.

This clonotype was detected many times. V is TRBV20-1 and J is TRBJ2-7, with 11 nucleotides matching TRBD2. CDR3 size: 14 residues. Germline V CDR1 and CDR2: DFQATT, SNEGSKA (reference sequence). V lost 2 bases to trimming and J lost 7 bases; unmatched junction nucleotides: 7. The CDR3: CSARPLAGVDEQYF. Here the CDR3 DNA reads TGCAGTGCTAGACCACTAGCGGGAGTAGATGAGCAGTACTTC.

In this sample, this clonotype turned up many times. This chain joins TRBV20-1 and TRBJ2-3; tentative D call: TRBD2 (5 bases). The V and J ends lost 0 bases and 3 bases respectively, with 13 bases between them. The CDR3 length is 15 residues. Germline V gene sequence: CDR1 DFQATT, CDR2 SNEGSKA (reference sequence). CDR3 in DNA: TGCAGTGCTAGAGATCCGGGATCTGGAACAGATACGCAGTATTTT. Its protein product is CSARDPGSGTDTQYF.